The source of this TCR beta chain is a study of identical twins. Study results and caveats: Less excess twin sharing appeared in beta out-of-frame sequences. Out-of-frame alpha sequences common to twins were enriched for low generation probability.

TCRdb re-called the 5' RACE reads with MiXCR, one entry per CDR3 protein. The table records 1,800,000 or so distinct CDR3 sequences, 25% to 35% of them present only once. The sample holds a few counts of this clonotype. Antigen specificity is unknown. The donors were all healthy and Caucasian. V lost 0 bases, J lost 1 base, and 4 bases stayed unmatched. The CDR3 is 16 amino acids. Germline V CDR1 and CDR2: LGHNA, YNFKEQ. The receptor was derived from a newborn girl in good health. This sequence joins TRBV4-2 and TRBJ2-3; 7 positions match TRBD2. Material for sequencing was cord blood. The CDR3 protein is CASSQDLAERTDTQYF. CDR3 DNA: TGTGCCAGCAGCCAAGACCTAGCGGAGCGCACAGATACGCAGTATTTT.